Shown below are 24 T cell receptor beta chains from a single sample sequenced in a study of human versus mouse CDR3 diversity and MHC coevolution. Data came from immunoSEQ multiplex PCR; TCRdb stores just in-frame clones and leaves some out. Among about 60,000 clones, roughly 93% were seen once, and the ten largest hold 15% to 20%. The sequencing sample was made of naive CD4+ T cells from blood. Subset reported: CD45RO-negative CD62L-positive naive CD4 T cells. The origin of the receptors is a person aged 60 to 70 in good health.

The chain carries TRBV11-2 and TRBJ1-5, with D perhaps matching TRBD1 (5 bases). Germline V CDR1 and CDR2: SGHAT, FQNNGV. The CDR3 spans 15 residues. V lost 0 bases and J 4 bases, leaving 10 bases between the germline ends. The DNA of the CDR3 is TGTGCCAGCAGCTTAGATACGGGGGGGAATCAGCCCCAGCATTTT. Protein: CASSLDTGGNQPQHF.

The V gene is TRBV27, the J gene TRBJ1-1; D is ambiguous. In germline, CDR1 is MNHEY, CDR2 SMNVEV (reference sequence). The CDR3 extends over 13 amino acids. Trimming removed 4 bases at V and 0 bases at J, with 6 bases between. The DNA of the CDR3 is TGTGCCAGCAGTTCCAACATGAACACTGAAGCTTTCTTT. As protein: CASSSNMNTEAFF.

The chain combines TRBV11-2 with TRBJ1-1; a weak D match, TRBD1 (5 bases). Germline V gives CDR1 SGHAT, CDR2 FQNNGV. V lost 8 bases, J lost 7 bases, and 14 bases lay in between. The CDR3 consists of 12 residues. DNA for the CDR3: TGTGCCAGCGGACAAAGTGGGATTGAAGCTTTCTTT. As protein: CASGQSGIEAFF.

V usage is TRBV29-1 and J usage is TRBJ1-1, with D tentatively TRBD1 (5 bases). Germline CDR1 and CDR2: SQVTM and ANQGSEA. Deletions cut 4 bases from V and 0 bases from J, with 15 bases between. The CDR3 is 15 residues long. This chain's CDR3 is CSVVSDSRMNTEAFF. As DNA, the CDR3 is TGCAGCGTTGTCTCTGACAGTAGGATGAACACTGAAGCTTTCTTT.

The gene calls are TRBV2 and TRBJ1-5; D may be TRBD1 (6 bases). From germline, CDR1 is SNHLY and CDR2 FYNNEI. CDR3 size: 15 residues. V lost 1 base and J lost 6, with 13 bases in between. Here the CDR3 reads CASSEGGGPGQPQHF. CDR3 DNA: TGTGCCAGCAGTGAAGGGGGGGGCCCGGGTCAGCCCCAGCATTTT.

This chain uses TRBV10-3 with TRBJ1-2; 8 nucleotides agree with TRBD1. V lost 6 bases, J lost 7 bases, and 10 bases stayed unmatched. This CDR3 is 14 amino acids long. Germline values: CDR1 ENHRY, CDR2 SYGVKD. The CDR3 region is CAISSGQGARGYTF. The DNA for the CDR3 is TGTGCCATCAGCTCCGGGCAGGGGGCGCGTGGCTACACCTTC.

CDR3 protein: CASSPPGAGELFF. CDR3 nucleotide sequence: TGTGCCAGCAGCCCCCCGGGGGCCGGGGAGCTGTTTTTT. The chain recombines TRBV9 with TRBJ2-2; a weak D match, TRBD2 (6 bases). CDR1 SGDLS and CDR2 YYNGEE come from the germline V gene. The CDR3 has 13 residues. The V end lost 4 bases, the J end lost 6 bases, and 10 bases lay between the germline ends.

J is TRBJ2-7 and V is TRBV6-6; 12 bases line up with TRBD1. Per germline, CDR1 MNHNY and CDR2 SVGAGI (reference sequence). The CDR3 is made up of 16 amino acids. With 6 bases clipped from V and 5 bases from J, the junction kept 11 bases outside the gene matches. The chain's CDR3 is CASSRDLGTGGHEQYF. The DNA for the CDR3 is TGTGCCAGCAGCAGAGACCTCGGGACAGGGGGCCACGAGCAGTACTTC.

The rearrangement uses TRBV11-1 and TRBJ2-7, with 9 bases matching TRBD2. The germline V gene encodes CDR1 SGHAT and CDR2 FQDESV (reference sequence). This CDR3 is built from 14 residues. The J segment lost 2 bases and the V segment lost 10 bases, leaving 9 bases of the junction unmatched. The CDR3 loop is CATSPSGKPYEQYF. The CDR3, as DNA: TGTGCCACCTCCCCTAGCGGGAAACCCTACGAGCAGTACTTC.

This chain uses TRBV5-1 with TRBJ2-3, with TRBD2 matching over 13 bases. The CDR3 consists of 18 residues. Germline values: CDR1 SGHRS, CDR2 YFSETQ. V was clipped by 1 base and J by 2 bases; unmatched bases: 7. The CDR3 coding sequence is TGCGCCAGCAGCTTGCGGGGACTAGCGGGAACCACCACAGATACGCAGTATTTT. As protein: CASSLRGLAGTTTDTQYF.

This clone was counted once. The chain uses TRBV5-4 and TRBJ2-7; maybe TRBD2 (6 bases). Trimming shortened V by 4 bases and J by 6 bases, and 20 bases separated the two germline ends. From germline, CDR1 is SGHNT and CDR2 YYREEE (reference sequence). The CDR3 has 15 amino acids. The CDR3 spells CASSRTFGGTAEQYF. The CDR3 bases are TGTGCCAGCAGCAGGACGTTCGGGGGAACGGCCGAGCAGTACTTC.

This chain links TRBV7-8 with TRBJ2-1; tentatively, D is TRBD1 (6 bases). Trimming removed 5 bases at V and 7 bases at J, with 18 bases between. The CDR3 is 15 residues long. Germline-derived CDR1 and CDR2 are SGHVS and FQNEAQ. CDR3 in DNA: TGTGCCAGCAGCGTAATTGGGATACAGGGAAATGAGCAGTTCTTC. Translating gives CASSVIGIQGNEQFF.

The chain links TRBV28 to TRBJ1-5; 9 bases match TRBD1. V shed 5 bases and J 2 bases; nucleotides not matched to a gene: 10. The CDR3 consists of 17 residues. CDR1 MDHEN and CDR2 SYDVKM come from the germline V gene. The CDR3 here is CASSGSSQGAGNQPQHF. The CDR3 DNA sequence: TGTGCCAGCAGTGGGTCCTCACAGGGGGCTGGCAATCAGCCCCAGCATTTT.

The chain uses TRBV10-3 and TRBJ2-3, with D tentatively TRBD2 (6 bases). The CDR3 spans 14 residues. With 6 bases removed from V and 5 bases from J, the gap between germline ends came to 15 bases. Germline V CDR1 and CDR2: ENHRY, SYGVKD. DNA for the CDR3: TGTGCCATCAGGCCTGGGGATAGCGGAGATACGCAGTATTTT. Protein: CAIRPGDSGDTQYF.

The rearrangement uses TRBV19 and TRBJ2-7, with 7 bases that match TRBD1. The V segment lost 6 bases and the J segment 2 bases; nucleotides outside the gene matches: 10. The CDR3 extends over 15 amino acids. Germline V gene lookup returns CDR1 LNHDA and CDR2 SQIVND (reference sequence). CDR3 in DNA: TGTGCCAGTAGACCAGACAGGGCCCGTGCCTACGAGCAGTACTTC. Its protein product is CASRPDRARAYEQYF.

The V and J genes are TRBV19 and TRBJ2-1, with D possibly matching TRBD1 (6 bases). The CDR3 covers 15 residues. Between the trimmed V and J ends, which lost 2 bases and 2 bases, there was a span of 10 bases. Germline values: CDR1 LNHDA, CDR2 SQIVND (reference sequence). The CDR3 region is CASSIKTGTYNEQFF. In DNA form, the CDR3 reads TGTGCCAGTAGTATAAAGACAGGAACCTACAATGAGCAGTTCTTC.

J is TRBJ2-7 and V is TRBV18; D gene unclear. The V gene lost 0 bases and the J gene lost 0 bases, with 6 bases spanning the gap. This CDR3 has 14 residues. Germline V gives CDR1 KGHSH, CDR2 LQKENI. The CDR3 sequence: CASSPPEFSYEQYF. CDR3 bases: TGTGCCAGCTCACCACCGGAGTTCTCCTACGAGCAGTACTTC.

This chain joins TRBV5-1 and TRBJ1-1; 10 bases are shared with TRBD1. V shed 2 bases and J 2 bases; nucleotides not matched to a gene: 6. The CDR3 loop spans 16 amino acids. The germline gives CDR1 SGHRS, CDR2 YFSETQ. The CDR3 region has the DNA TGCGCCAGCAGCTTCACCGGGACAGGGGTCAACACTGAAGCTTTCTTT. It encodes CASSFTGTGVNTEAFF.

The V and J genes are TRBV19 and TRBJ2-5; the match to TRBD1 covers 12 bases. The DNA end lines up better with TRBJ2-7; the J call may be wrong. Germline values: CDR1 LNHDA, CDR2 SQIVND (reference sequence). This CDR3 is built from 15 residues. CDR3 DNA sequence: TGTGCCAGTAGTTCGGGACAGGGGGCTACCTACGAGCAGTACTTC. Its translation: CASSSGQGATYEQYF.

This chain connects TRBV11-2 to TRBJ1-6; perhaps TRBD1 as D (6 bases). In germline, CDR1 is SGHAT, CDR2 FQNNGV. V was pared by 1 base and J by 6 bases, with 10 bases between. The CDR3 is 15 residues long. CDR3 DNA: TGTGCCAGCAGCTTAGTCTCACAGGGTAATTCACCCCTCCACTTT. Residues: CASSLVSQGNSPLHF.

The chain links TRBV2 to TRBJ1-6, with 9 bases identical to TRBD1. This CDR3 is built from 14 residues. Trimming cost V 8 bases and J 4 bases; bases outside gene matches: 3. Germline-derived CDR1 and CDR2 are SNHLY and FYNNEI. The CDR3 region is CASSDRGYNSPLHF. The CDR3 coding sequence is TGTGCCAGCTCGGACAGGGGTTATAATTCACCCCTCCACTTT.

The sample holds one count of this clone. The chain recombines TRBV5-1 with TRBJ2-1; TRBD2 is a possible D gene (5 bases). This CDR3 is 15 amino acids long. With 3 bases removed from V and 1 base from J, the gap between germline ends came to 11 bases. CDR1 SGHRS and CDR2 YFSETQ come from the germline V gene. The CDR3 DNA sequence: TGCGCCAGCAGCTCTCCCCGGGGATCCTACAATGAGCAGTTCTTC. Translation gives CASSSPRGSYNEQFF.

The chain uses TRBV2 and TRBJ2-5, with 8 bases aligning to TRBD2. The CDR3 has 14 amino acids. Germline V lookup: CDR1 SNHLY, CDR2 FYNNEI. V was clipped by 7 bases and J by 3 bases; unmatched bases: 7. CDR3 sequence (DNA): TGTGCCAGCAACGGGGGGGCGGGAGAAGAGACCCAGTACTTC. It codes for CASNGGAGEETQYF.

In its sample, this clone was seen once. This chain links TRBV7-9 with TRBJ2-7, with no clear D. Trimming shortened V by 4 bases and J by 4 bases, and 11 bases separated the two germline ends. The CDR3 covers 13 residues. In germline, CDR1 is SEHNR, CDR2 FQNEAQ (reference sequence). In DNA, the CDR3 is TGTGCCAGCAGCTCATCTACCCCGTACGAGCAGTACTTC. Translation gives CASSSSTPYEQYF.